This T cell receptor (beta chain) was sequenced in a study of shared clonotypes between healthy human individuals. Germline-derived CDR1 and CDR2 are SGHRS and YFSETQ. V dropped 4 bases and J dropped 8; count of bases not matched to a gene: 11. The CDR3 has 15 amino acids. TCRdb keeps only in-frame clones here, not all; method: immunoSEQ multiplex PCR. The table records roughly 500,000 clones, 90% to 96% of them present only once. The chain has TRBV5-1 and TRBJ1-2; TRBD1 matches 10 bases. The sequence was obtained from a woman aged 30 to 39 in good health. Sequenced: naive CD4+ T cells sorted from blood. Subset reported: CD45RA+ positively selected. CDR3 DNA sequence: TGCGCCAGCAGCCTTTATGGACAGGGGGGCCGGGGCTACACCTTC. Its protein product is CASSLYGQGGRGYTF.